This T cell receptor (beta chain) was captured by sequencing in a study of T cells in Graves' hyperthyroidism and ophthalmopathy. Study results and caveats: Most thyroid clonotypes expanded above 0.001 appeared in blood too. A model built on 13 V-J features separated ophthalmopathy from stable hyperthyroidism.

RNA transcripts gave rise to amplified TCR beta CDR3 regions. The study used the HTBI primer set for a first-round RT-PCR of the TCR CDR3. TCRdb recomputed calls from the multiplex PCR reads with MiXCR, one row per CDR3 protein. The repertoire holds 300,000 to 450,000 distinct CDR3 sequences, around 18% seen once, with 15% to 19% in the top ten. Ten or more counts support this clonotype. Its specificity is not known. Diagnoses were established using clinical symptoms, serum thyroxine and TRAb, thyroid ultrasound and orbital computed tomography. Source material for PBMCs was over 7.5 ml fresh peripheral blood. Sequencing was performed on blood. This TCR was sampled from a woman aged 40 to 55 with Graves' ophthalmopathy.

CDR3 coding DNA: TGTGCCAGCACCCTTGGGGGACACACCTACGAGCAGTACTTC. Translation gives CASTLGGHTYEQYF. The V call is TRBV28, the J call TRBJ2-7; possibly TRBD1 for D (6 bases). Germline V gene data show CDR1 as MDHEN and CDR2 as SYDVKM. This CDR3 has 14 residues. V lost 7 bases, J lost 2 bases, and 15 bases lay in between.